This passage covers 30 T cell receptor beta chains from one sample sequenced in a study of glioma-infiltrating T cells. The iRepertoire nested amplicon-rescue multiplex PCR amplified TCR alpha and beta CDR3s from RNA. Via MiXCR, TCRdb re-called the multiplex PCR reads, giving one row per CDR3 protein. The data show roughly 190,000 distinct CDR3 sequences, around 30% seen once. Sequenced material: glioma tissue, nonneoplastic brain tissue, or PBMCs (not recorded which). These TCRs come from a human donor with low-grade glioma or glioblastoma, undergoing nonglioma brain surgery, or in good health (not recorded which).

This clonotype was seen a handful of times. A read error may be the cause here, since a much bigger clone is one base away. CDR3 sequence: CASSILASGSSEQFF. The DNA of the CDR3 is TGTGCCAGTAGTATTCTAGCTAGCGGGAGCAGTGAGCAGTTCTTC. The J gene is TRBJ2-1, the V gene TRBV19; 10 bases are a match to TRBD2. The germline gives CDR1 LNHDA, CDR2 SQIVND (reference sequence). With 3 bases clipped from V and 9 bases from J, the junction kept 8 bases outside the gene matches. CDR3 size: 15 residues. Full variable domain (missing parts from reference TRBV19 and TRBJ2-1): DGGITQSPKYLFRKEGQNVTLSCEQNLNHDAMYWYRQDPGQGLRLIYYSQIVNDFQKGDIAEGYSVSREKKESFPLTVTSAQKNPTAFYLCASSILASGSSEQFFGPGTRLTVL.

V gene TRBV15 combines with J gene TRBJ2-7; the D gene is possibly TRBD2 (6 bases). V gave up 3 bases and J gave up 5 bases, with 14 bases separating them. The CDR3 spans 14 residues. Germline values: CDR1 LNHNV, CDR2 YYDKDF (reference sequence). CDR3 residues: CATSREGIGDEQYF. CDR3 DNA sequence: TGTGCCACCAGCAGGGAGGGCATTGGAGACGAGCAGTACTTC.

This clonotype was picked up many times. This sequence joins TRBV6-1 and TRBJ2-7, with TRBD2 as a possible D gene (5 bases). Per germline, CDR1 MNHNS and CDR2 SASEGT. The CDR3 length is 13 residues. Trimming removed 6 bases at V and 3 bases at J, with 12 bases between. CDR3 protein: CASSATSYYEQYF. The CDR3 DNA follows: TGTGCCAGCAGCGCTACTAGTTACTACGAGCAGTACTTC.

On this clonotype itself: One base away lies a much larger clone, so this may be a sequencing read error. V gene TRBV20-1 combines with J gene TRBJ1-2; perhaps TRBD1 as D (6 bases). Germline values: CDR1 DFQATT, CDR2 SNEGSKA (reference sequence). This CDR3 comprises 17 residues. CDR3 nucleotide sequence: TGCAGTGCTAGAGCAGCCGGGGGGGGGGCGAATAACTATGGCTACGCCTTC. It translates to CSARAAGGGANNYGYAF.

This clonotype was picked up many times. The CDR3 bases are TGTGCCAGCAGTTCCCTCAGGGGCGGTGGGGCCAACGTCCTGACTTTC. Its translation: CASSSLRGGGANVLTF. The chain recombines TRBV6-1 with TRBJ2-6; the D gene is possibly TRBD1 (6 bases). Germline CDR1 MNHNS, CDR2 SASEGT. The V and J ends lost 5 bases and 3 bases respectively, with 14 bases between them. The CDR3 is 16 residues long.

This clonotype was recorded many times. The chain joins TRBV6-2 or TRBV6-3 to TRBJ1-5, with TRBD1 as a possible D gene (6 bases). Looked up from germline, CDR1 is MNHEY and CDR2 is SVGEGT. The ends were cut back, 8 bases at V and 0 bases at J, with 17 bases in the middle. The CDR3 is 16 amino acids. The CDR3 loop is CASSPGHPYSNQPQHF. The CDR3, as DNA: TGTGCCAGCTCGCCGGGACACCCTTATAGCAATCAGCCCCAGCATTTT.

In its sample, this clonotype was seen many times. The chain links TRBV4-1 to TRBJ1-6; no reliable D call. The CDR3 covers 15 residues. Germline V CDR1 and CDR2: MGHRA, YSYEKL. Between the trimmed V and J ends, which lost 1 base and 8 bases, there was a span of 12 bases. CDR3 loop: CASSQGLPYYSPLHF. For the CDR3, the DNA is TGCGCCAGCAGCCAAGGACTCCCCTACTATTCACCCCTCCACTTT.

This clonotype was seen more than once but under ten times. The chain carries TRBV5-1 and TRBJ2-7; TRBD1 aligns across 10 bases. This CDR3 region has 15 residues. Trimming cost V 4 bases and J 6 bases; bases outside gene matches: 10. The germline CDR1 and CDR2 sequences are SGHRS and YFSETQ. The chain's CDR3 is CASSPTGTGVSEQYF. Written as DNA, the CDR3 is TGCGCCAGCAGCCCAACCGGGACAGGGGTCTCCGAGCAGTACTTC.

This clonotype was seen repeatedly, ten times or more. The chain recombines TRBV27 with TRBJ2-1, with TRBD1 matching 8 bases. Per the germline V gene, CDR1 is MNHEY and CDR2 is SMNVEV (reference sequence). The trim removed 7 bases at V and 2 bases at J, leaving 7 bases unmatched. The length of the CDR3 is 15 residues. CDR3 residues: CASNTGGGPYNEQFF. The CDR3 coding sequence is TGTGCCAGCAATACAGGGGGTGGGCCCTACAATGAGCAGTTCTTC.

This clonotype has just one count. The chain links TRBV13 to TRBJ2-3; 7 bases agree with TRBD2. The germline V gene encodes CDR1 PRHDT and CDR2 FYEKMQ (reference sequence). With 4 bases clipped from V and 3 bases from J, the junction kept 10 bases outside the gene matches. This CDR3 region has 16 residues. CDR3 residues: CASSYYSGVQTDTQYF. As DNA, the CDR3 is TGTGCCAGCAGCTACTACAGCGGGGTACAGACAGATACGCAGTATTTT.

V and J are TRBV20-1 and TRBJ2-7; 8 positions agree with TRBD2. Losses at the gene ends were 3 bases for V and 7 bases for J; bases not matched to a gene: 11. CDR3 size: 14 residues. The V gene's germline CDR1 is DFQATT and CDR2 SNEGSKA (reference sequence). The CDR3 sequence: CSARGREVPGEQYF. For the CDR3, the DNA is TGCAGTGCTAGGGGGCGGGAGGTCCCCGGGGAGCAGTACTTC.

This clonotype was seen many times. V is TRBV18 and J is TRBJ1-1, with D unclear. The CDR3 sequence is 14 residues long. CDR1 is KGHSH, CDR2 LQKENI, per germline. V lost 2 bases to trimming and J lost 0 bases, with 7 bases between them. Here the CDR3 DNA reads TGTGCCAGCTCACCAGAGTATATGAACACTGAAGCTTTCTTT. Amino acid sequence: CASSPEYMNTEAFF.

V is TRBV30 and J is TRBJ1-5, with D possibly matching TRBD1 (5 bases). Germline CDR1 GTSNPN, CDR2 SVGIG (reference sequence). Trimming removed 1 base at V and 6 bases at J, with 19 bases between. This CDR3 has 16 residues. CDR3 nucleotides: TGTGCCTGGAGTGCTTGGTTCACAGGATTCAGTCAGCCCCAGCATTTT. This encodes CAWSAWFTGFSQPQHF.

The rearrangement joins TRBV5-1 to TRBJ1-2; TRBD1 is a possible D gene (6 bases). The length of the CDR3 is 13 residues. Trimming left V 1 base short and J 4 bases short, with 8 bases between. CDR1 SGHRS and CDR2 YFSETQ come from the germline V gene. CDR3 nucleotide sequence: TGCGCCAGCAGCTTGTTACAGGGCTATGGCTACACCTTC. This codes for CASSLLQGYGYTF.

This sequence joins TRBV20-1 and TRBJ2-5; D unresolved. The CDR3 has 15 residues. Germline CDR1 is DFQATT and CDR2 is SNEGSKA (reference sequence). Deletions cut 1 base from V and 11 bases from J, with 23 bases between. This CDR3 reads CSARGAHTAPNKQYF. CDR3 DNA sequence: TGCAGTGCTAGAGGCGCTCACACAGCCCCCAATAAGCAGTACTTC.

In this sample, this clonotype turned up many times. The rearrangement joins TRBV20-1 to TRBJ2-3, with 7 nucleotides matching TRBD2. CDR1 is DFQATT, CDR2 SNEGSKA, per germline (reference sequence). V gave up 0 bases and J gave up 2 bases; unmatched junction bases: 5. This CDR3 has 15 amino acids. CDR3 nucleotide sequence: TGCAGTGCTAGAGAGCCTAGCGGTATCACAGATACGCAGTATTTT. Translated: CSAREPSGITDTQYF.

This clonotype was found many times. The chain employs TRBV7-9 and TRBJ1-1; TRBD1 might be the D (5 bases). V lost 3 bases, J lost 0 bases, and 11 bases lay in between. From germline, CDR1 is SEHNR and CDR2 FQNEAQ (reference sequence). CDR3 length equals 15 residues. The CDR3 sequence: CASSLGGRLNTEAFF. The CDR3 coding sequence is TGTGCCAGCAGCTTGGGGGGACGATTGAACACTGAAGCTTTCTTT.

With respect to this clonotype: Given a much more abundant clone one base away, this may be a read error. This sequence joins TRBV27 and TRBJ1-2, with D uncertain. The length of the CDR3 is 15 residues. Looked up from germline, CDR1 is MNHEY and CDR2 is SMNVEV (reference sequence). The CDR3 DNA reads TGTGCCGGCAGCTATTCTACGGCGGGCGACTATGGCTACACCTTC. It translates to CAGSYSTAGDYGYTF.

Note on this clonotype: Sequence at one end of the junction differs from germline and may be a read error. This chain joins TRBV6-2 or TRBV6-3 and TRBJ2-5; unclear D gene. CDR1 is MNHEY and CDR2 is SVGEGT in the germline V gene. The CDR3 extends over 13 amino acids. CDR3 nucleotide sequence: TGTGCCAGCAGTTACCTAGACTCAGAGACCAAGTACTTC. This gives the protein CASSYLDSETKYF.

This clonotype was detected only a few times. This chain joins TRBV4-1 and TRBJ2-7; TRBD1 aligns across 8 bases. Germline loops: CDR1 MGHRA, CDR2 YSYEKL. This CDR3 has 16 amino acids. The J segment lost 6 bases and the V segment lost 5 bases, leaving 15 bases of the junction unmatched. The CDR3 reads CASSSAGTGLVSEQYF. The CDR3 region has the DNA TGCGCCAGCAGCTCCGCCGGGACAGGCCTAGTCAGCGAGCAGTACTTC.

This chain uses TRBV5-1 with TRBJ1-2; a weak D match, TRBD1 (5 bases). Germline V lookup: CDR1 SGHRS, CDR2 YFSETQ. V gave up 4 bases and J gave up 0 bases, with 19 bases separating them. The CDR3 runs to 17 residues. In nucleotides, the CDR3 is TGCGCCAGCAGCCCGGGCGGCAACGGGGGAGCTAACTATGGCTACACCTTC. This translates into CASSPGGNGGANYGYTF.

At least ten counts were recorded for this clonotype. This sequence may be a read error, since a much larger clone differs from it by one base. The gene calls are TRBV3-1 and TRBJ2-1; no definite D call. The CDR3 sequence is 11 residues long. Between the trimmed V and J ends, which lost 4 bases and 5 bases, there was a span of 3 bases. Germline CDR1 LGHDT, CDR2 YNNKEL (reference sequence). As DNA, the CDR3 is TGTGCCAGCAGCCTTAACAATGAGCAGTTCTTC. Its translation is CASSLNNEQFF.

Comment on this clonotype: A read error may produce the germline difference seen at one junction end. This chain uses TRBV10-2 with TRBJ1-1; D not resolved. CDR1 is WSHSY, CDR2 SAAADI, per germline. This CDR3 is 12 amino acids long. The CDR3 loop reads CASSRLLTEAFF. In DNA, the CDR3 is TGTGCCAGCAGCAGGTTGCTCACTGAAGCTTTCTTT.

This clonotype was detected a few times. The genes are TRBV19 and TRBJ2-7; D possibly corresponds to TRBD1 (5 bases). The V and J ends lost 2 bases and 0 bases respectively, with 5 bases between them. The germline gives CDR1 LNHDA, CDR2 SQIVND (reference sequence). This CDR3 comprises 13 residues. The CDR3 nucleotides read TGTGCCAGTAGTATACAGGGCTCCTACGAGCAGTACTTC. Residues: CASSIQGSYEQYF.

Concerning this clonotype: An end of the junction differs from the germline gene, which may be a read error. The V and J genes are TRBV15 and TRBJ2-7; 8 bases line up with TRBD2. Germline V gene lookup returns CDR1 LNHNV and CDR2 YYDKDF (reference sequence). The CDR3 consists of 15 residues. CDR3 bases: TGTGCCACCAGCGGAGAGCGGGAGAGCTCCTACGAGCAGTACTTC. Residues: CATSGERESSYEQYF.

CDR3 DNA: TGTGCCAGCAGCTTAGGGGTCTGGGATGGCTACACCTTC. Its protein product is CASSLGVWDGYTF. V gene TRBV11-2 combines with J gene TRBJ1-2; D unclear. There are 13 residues in the CDR3. The germline V and J ends were trimmed by 1 base and 6 bases, with 9 bases remaining between them. Germline CDR1 and CDR2: SGHAT and FQNNGV.

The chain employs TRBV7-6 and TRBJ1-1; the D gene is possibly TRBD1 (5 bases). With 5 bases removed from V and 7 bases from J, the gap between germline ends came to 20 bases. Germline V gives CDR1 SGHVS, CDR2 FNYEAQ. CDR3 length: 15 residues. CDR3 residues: CASSQWGRASVEAFF. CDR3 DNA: TGTGCCAGCAGCCAATGGGGCAGGGCCTCCGTTGAAGCTTTCTTT.

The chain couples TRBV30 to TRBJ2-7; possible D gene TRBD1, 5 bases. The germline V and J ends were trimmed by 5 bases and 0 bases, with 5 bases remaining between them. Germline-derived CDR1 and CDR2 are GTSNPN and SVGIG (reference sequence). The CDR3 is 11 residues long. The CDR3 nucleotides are TGTGCCTGGCAGGGCTCCTACGAGCAGTACTTC. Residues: CAWQGSYEQYF. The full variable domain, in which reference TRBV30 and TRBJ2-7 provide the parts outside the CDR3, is SQTIHQWPATLVQPVGSPLSLECTVEGTSNPNLYWYRQAAGRGLQLLFYSVGIGQISSEVPQNLSASRPQDRQFILSSKKLLLSDSGFYLCAWQGSYEQYFGPGTRLTVT.

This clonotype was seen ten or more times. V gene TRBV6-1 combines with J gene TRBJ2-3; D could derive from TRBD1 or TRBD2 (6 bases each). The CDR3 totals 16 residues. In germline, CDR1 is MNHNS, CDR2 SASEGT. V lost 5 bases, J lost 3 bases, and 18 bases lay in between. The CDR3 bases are TGTGCCAGCAGTCGATCGACCAAAGGGGGGACAGATACGCAGTATTTT. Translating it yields CASSRSTKGGTDTQYF.

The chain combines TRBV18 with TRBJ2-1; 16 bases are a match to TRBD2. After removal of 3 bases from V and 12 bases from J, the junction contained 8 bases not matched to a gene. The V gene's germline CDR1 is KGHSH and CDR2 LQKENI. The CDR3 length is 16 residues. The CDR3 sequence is CASSPPGLAGGVTQFF. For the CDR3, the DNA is TGTGCCAGCTCACCCCCGGGACTAGCGGGAGGGGTGACGCAGTTCTTC.